A selection of T cell receptor beta chains follows, all from one sample in a study of T cell responses to AZD1222 COVID-19 vaccine. Produced via immunoSEQ multiplex PCR; TCRdb's table is partial and in-frame only. The sample consists of fewer than 300,000 clones, approximately 95% of them appearing once. The material sequenced was peripheral blood, taken on day 0 of AZD1222 vaccination. These TCRs come from an adult in good health. CDR3s include the opening cysteine and the closing phenylalanine or tryptophan. Where a row states a size, it is once, few, many or the class of an expanded clone; other rows omit it.

CDR3aa: CASTVAGIQETQYF
abundance: once
j_gene: TRBJ2-5
v_gene: TRBV13

CDR3aa: CASFPGAGNTGELFF
abundance: .
j_gene: TRBJ2-2
v_gene: TRBV18

CDR3aa: CASSHRGHSHEQYF
abundance: .
j_gene: TRBJ2-7
v_gene: TRBV3-1/TRBV3-2

CDR3aa: CASSYPRTSGSITDTQYF
abundance: .
j_gene: TRBJ2-3
v_gene: TRBV6-2/TRBV6-3

CDR3aa: CASSLGQDYGYTF
abundance: .
j_gene: TRBJ1-2
v_gene: TRBV12-3/TRBV12-4

CDR3aa: CASRGSTRARQSSYNEQFF
abundance: .
j_gene: TRBJ2-1
v_gene: TRBV28

CDR3aa: CASSYSRGQYNEQFF
abundance: .
j_gene: TRBJ2-1
v_gene: TRBV6-2/TRBV6-3

CDR3aa: CASSLRSLEQYF
abundance: .
j_gene: TRBJ2-7
v_gene: TRBV7-2

CDR3aa: CASRTSGTLDEQFF
abundance: .
j_gene: TRBJ2-1
v_gene: TRBV11-1

CDR3aa: CASSPGALGEKLFF
abundance: .
j_gene: TRBJ1-4
v_gene: TRBV19

CDR3aa: CASSHPTGGQYNEQFF
abundance: .
j_gene: TRBJ2-1
v_gene: TRBV4-1

CDR3aa: CASSSPLRYEQYF
abundance: .
j_gene: TRBJ2-7
v_gene: TRBV6-5

CDR3aa: CASSQDKLLAGAGTDTQYF
abundance: .
j_gene: TRBJ2-3
v_gene: TRBV3-1/TRBV3-2

CDR3aa: CASSLPGGRGGYEQYF
abundance: .
j_gene: TRBJ2-7
v_gene: TRBV28

CDR3aa: CASSFGATGGRNNQPQHF
abundance: .
j_gene: TRBJ1-5
v_gene: TRBV28

CDR3aa: CASSNPPLGETQYF
abundance: .
j_gene: TRBJ2-5
v_gene: TRBV7-8

CDR3aa: CASSLGLAGDDTQYF
abundance: .
j_gene: TRBJ2-3
v_gene: TRBV7-9

CDR3aa: CASRRQGTEAFF
abundance: .
j_gene: TRBJ1-1
v_gene: TRBV6-5

CDR3aa: CASSTSPGEQYF
abundance: .
j_gene: TRBJ2-7
v_gene: TRBV18

CDR3aa: CATREASGESYEQYF
abundance: .
j_gene: TRBJ2-7
v_gene: TRBV4-2

CDR3aa: CASSLRVREEQYF
abundance: once
j_gene: TRBJ2-7
v_gene: TRBV7-2

CDR3aa: CASSAQETQYF
abundance: .
j_gene: TRBJ2-5
v_gene: TRBV11-2

CDR3aa: CAISPGLAGVNEQFF
abundance: .
j_gene: TRBJ2-1
v_gene: TRBV10-3

CDR3aa: CASSKSSRIDEQYF
abundance: .
j_gene: TRBJ2-7
v_gene: TRBV5-1

CDR3aa: CASSRLSNQPQHF
abundance: .
j_gene: TRBJ1-5
v_gene: TRBV3-1/TRBV3-2

CDR3aa: CASSVGRNSPLHF
abundance: .
j_gene: TRBJ1-6
v_gene: TRBV19

CDR3aa: CASPTRQREGQPNF
abundance: .
j_gene: TRBJ2-4
v_gene: TRBV12-2

CDR3aa: CASSPNRGRWGTEAFF
abundance: .
j_gene: TRBJ1-1
v_gene: TRBV27

CDR3aa: CASSPGQGEYSYEQYF
abundance: .
j_gene: TRBJ2-7
v_gene: TRBV28

CDR3aa: CASSLTAGPNEKLFF
abundance: once
j_gene: TRBJ1-4
v_gene: TRBV7-3

CDR3aa: CASSQVDRGHQPQHF
abundance: few
j_gene: TRBJ1-5
v_gene: TRBV4-1

CDR3aa: CASSGEVGNQPQHF
abundance: .
j_gene: TRBJ1-5
v_gene: TRBV2

CDR3aa: CASSRYGGFGYTF
abundance: .
j_gene: TRBJ1-2
v_gene: TRBV6-5

CDR3aa: CASSLATPNTEAFF
abundance: .
j_gene: TRBJ1-1
v_gene: TRBV5-6

CDR3aa: CAISGGSGGSTEAFF
abundance: .
j_gene: TRBJ1-1
v_gene: TRBV10-3

CDR3aa: CASTIGQGMNTEAFF
abundance: .
j_gene: TRBJ1-1
v_gene: TRBV7-9

CDR3aa: CASSIWEQPEQFF
abundance: .
j_gene: TRBJ2-1
v_gene: TRBV19

CDR3aa: CASSVEGTGHGYTF
abundance: .
j_gene: TRBJ1-2
v_gene: TRBV9

CDR3aa: CASSFGLFMNTEAFF
abundance: .
j_gene: TRBJ1-1
v_gene: TRBV28

CDR3aa: CASSRDGQGGEAFF
abundance: .
j_gene: TRBJ1-1
v_gene: TRBV18

CDR3aa: CASRRGQGGEQFF
abundance: .
j_gene: TRBJ2-1
v_gene: TRBV2

CDR3aa: CASSPHRSGPGQGGGGYTF
abundance: .
j_gene: TRBJ1-2
v_gene: TRBV7-6

CDR3aa: CASSAQADQPQHF
abundance: .
j_gene: TRBJ1-5
v_gene: TRBV7-2

CDR3aa: CASKRASSGANVLTF
abundance: .
j_gene: TRBJ2-6
v_gene: TRBV6-5

CDR3aa: CASSEGGNYGYTF
abundance: .
j_gene: TRBJ1-2
v_gene: TRBV2

CDR3aa: CASSSRDRGGYEQYF
abundance: .
j_gene: TRBJ2-7
v_gene: TRBV7-9

CDR3aa: CASSLGVDYNEQFF
abundance: .
j_gene: TRBJ2-1
v_gene: TRBV5-6

CDR3aa: CACGRTGRESPLHF
abundance: .
j_gene: TRBJ1-6
v_gene: TRBV6-5

CDR3aa: CASSQQQGVEETQYF
abundance: .
j_gene: TRBJ2-5
v_gene: TRBV4-2

CDR3aa: CASRTTGSSNQPQHF
abundance: .
j_gene: TRBJ1-5
v_gene: TRBV28

CDR3aa: CASSWQGASSYEQYF
abundance: .
j_gene: TRBJ2-7
v_gene: TRBV27

CDR3aa: CASSSLPGGDSSLHF
abundance: .
j_gene: TRBJ1-6
v_gene: TRBV6-4

CDR3aa: CASKGTLQETQYF
abundance: .
j_gene: TRBJ2-5
v_gene: TRBV11-1

CDR3aa: CASSLFRGPYEQYF
abundance: .
j_gene: TRBJ2-7
v_gene: TRBV28

CDR3aa: CASSLAGPDTQYF
abundance: .
j_gene: TRBJ2-3
v_gene: TRBV19

CDR3aa: CASSPRTGTYNEQFF
abundance: few
j_gene: TRBJ2-1
v_gene: TRBV27